The source of this T cell receptor (beta chain) is a study of shared clonotypes between healthy human individuals. Sequencing used immunoSEQ multiplex PCR; TCRdb keeps in-frame clones, though not all of them. The sample records about a million clones, about 72% being singletons. Trimming at V came to 3 bases and at J to 8 bases, leaving 6 bases not matched to a gene. Germline V gene data show CDR1 as SGHAT and CDR2 as FQNNGV. The CDR3 totals 16 residues. Note on this clone: As yet, its antigen is unknown.

Study-wide results and caveats: Sequencing depth was expected to affect clonotype sharing among donors. Since donors were few, the genetic and exposure-history diversity represented was limited.

This chain links TRBV11-2 with TRBJ2-2, with 13 bases identical to TRBD2. Sequencing was performed on memory CD4+ T cells from PBMCs. Subset here: CD45RA-negative fraction. This receptor was taken from a man aged 18 to 30 in good health. Some clones in this sample may be carry-over from other donors' samples. The CDR3: CASSLGLAGNVGELFF. Written as DNA, the CDR3 is TGTGCCAGCAGCTTGGGACTAGCGGGAAACGTTGGGGAGCTGTTTTTT.